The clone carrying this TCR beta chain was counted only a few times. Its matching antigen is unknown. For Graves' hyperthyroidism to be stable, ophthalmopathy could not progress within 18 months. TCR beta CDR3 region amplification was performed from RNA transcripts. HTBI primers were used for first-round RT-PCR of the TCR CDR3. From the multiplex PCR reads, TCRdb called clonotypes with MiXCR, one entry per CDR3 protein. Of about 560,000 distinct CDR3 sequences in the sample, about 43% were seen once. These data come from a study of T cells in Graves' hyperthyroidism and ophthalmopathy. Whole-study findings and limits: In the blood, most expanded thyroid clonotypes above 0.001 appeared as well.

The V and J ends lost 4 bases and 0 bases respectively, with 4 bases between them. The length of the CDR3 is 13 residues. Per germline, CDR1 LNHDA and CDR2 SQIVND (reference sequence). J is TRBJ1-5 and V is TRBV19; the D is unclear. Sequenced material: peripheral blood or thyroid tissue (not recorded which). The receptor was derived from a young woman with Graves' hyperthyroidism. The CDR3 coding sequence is TGTGCCAGTAGTACAGGTAGCAATCAGCCCCAGCATTTT. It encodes CASSTGSNQPQHF.